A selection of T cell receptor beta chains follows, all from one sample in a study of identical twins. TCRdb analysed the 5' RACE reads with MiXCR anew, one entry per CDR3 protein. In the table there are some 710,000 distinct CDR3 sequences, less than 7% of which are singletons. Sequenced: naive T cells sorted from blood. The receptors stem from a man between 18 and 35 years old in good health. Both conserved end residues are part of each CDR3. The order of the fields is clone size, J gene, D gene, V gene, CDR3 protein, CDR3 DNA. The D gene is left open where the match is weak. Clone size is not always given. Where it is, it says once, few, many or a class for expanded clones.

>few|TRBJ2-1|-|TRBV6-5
CASSSKGGSSYNEQFF
TGTGCCAGCAGTTCTAAGGGCGGCAGCTCCTACAATGAGCAGTTCTTC
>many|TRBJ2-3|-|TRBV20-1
CSARDSTSGTDTQYF
TGCAGTGCTAGAGATTCTACCTCGGGCACAGATACGCAGTATTTT
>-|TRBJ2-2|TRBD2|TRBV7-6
CASSLSWVASGRAAHTGELFF
TGTGCCAGCAGCTTAAGCTGGGTGGCTAGCGGGAGGGCGGCGCACACCGGGGAGCTGTTTTTT
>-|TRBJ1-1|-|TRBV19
CASSHKGVGTEAFF
TGTGCCAGTAGCCACAAGGGGGTGGGCACTGAAGCTTTCTTT
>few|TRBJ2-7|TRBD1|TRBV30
CAWSTHSTGSSYEQYF
TGTGCCTGGAGTACCCATTCGACAGGGAGCTCCTACGAGCAGTACTTC
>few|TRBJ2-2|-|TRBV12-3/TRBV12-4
CASSLWGDSNTGELFF
TGTGCCAGCAGTTTATGGGGGGACTCGAACACCGGGGAGCTGTTTTTT
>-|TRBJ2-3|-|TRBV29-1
CSARYAGRSVGTDTQYF
TGCAGCGCCAGGTATGCAGGCCGATCCGTAGGCACAGATACGCAGTATTTT
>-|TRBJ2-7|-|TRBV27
CASSPTDRSLEQYF
TGTGCCAGCAGTCCCACCGACAGGAGTTTAGAGCAGTACTTC
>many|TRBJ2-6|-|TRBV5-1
CASSLEASGANVLTF
TGCGCCAGCAGCTTGGAGGCCTCTGGGGCCAACGTCCTGACTTTC
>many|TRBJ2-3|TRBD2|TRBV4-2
CASSQDLGLADNTQYF
TGTGCCAGCAGCCAAGACCTGGGACTAGCGGACAATACGCAGTATTTT
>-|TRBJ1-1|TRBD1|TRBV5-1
CASSLRAGGDITEAFF
TGCGCCAGCAGCTTGAGAGCAGGGGGCGATATCACTGAAGCTTTCTTT
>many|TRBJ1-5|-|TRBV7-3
CASSLTAGNNQPQHF
TGTGCCAGCAGCTTAACGGCAGGAAACAATCAGCCCCAGCATTTT
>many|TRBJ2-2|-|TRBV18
CASSRGGTANTGELFF
TGTGCCAGCTCACGAGGAGGGACGGCGAACACCGGGGAGCTGTTTTTT
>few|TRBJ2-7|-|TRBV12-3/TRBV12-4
CASSFMRSHEQYF
TGTGCCAGCAGTTTCATGAGGAGCCACGAGCAGTACTTC
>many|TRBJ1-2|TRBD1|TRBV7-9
CASTRDREAFYGYTF
TGTGCCAGCACCAGGGACAGGGAAGCGTTTTATGGCTACACCTTC